Each of the 24 T cell receptor beta chains below was sequenced from the same sample in a study of Tregs in tolerant kidney transplant recipients. Profiling relied on immunoSEQ multiplex PCR, and the TCRdb table lists in-frame clones only, not all of them. In the table there are around 15,000 clones, over 75% of which are singletons. Specimen: Tregs from blood, collected before the transplant. All receptors derive from a human donor who received a combined kidney and bone marrow transplant.

The rearrangement uses TRBV4-1 and TRBJ2-7, with 10 bases that match TRBD2. Germline CDR1 is MGHRA and CDR2 is YSYEKL. The CDR3 is 16 residues long. Trimming removed 0 bases from V and 3 bases from J; junction bases left unmatched: 5. DNA of the CDR3: TGCGCCAGCAGCCAAGAATCCGGACTAGCGGACTACGAGCAGTACTTC. Amino acid sequence: CASSQESGLADYEQYF.

In this sample, this clone turned up a few times. The V and J genes are TRBV2 and TRBJ2-7, with TRBD1 matching over 8 bases. Trimming took 1 base from V and 0 from J; bases not matched to a gene: 8. Germline values: CDR1 SNHLY, CDR2 FYNNEI. The CDR3 contains 17 residues. The CDR3 reads CASSEENMGQVSYEQYF. CDR3 coding DNA: TGTGCCAGCAGTGAAGAGAATATGGGACAGGTCTCCTACGAGCAGTACTTC.

The chain couples TRBV7-9 to TRBJ1-5, with D tentatively TRBD1 (6 bases). Germline lookup yields CDR1 SEHNR and CDR2 FQNEAQ (reference sequence). The CDR3 extends over 14 amino acids. V was trimmed by 2 bases and J by 4 bases, leaving 9 bases between them. CDR3: CASSLKGGNQPQHF. CDR3 nucleotide sequence: TGTGCCAGCAGCTTAAAGGGGGGGAATCAGCCCCAGCATTTT.

The V gene is TRBV30, the J gene TRBJ2-5, with D possibly being TRBD1 (6 bases). The CDR3 loop spans 12 amino acids. The V end was cut by 1 base, the J end by 4 bases, with 7 bases between. Germline V gene data show CDR1 as GTSNPN and CDR2 as SVGIG (reference sequence). The CDR3 spells CAWSETGETQYF. In DNA form, the CDR3 reads TGTGCCTGGAGTGAGACAGGAGAGACCCAGTACTTC. The full variable domain, rest sourced from reference TRBV30 and TRBJ2-5, is SQTIHQWPATLVQPVGSPLSLECTVEGTSNPNLYWYRQAAGRGLQLLFYSVGIGQISSEVPQNLSASRPQDRQFILSSKKLLLSDSGFYLCAWSETGETQYFGPGTRLLVL.

The V and J genes are TRBV5-1 and TRBJ2-1, with 12 bases identical to TRBD1. The J segment lost 6 bases and the V segment lost 8 bases, leaving 12 bases of the junction unmatched. CDR1 and CDR2 from the germline V gene are SGHRS and YFSETQ. This CDR3 contains 16 residues. CDR3 coding DNA: TGCGCCAGTGTACGATTCAGGGGACAGGGGGCCAATGAGCAGTTCTTC. Its translation: CASVRFRGQGANEQFF.

This clone was seen a few times. The CDR3 DNA reads as TGCGCCAGCAGCTTGGCGGGACAAAACACCGGGGAGCTGTTTTTT. It yields the protein CASSLAGQNTGELFF. This rearrangement joins TRBV5-1 to TRBJ2-2, with a weak D call TRBD1 (6 bases). The CDR3 sequence is 15 residues long. CDR1 SGHRS and CDR2 YFSETQ come from the germline V gene. V was clipped by 0 bases and J by 2 bases, with 8 bases between them.

To note about this clone: The germline gene is not matched at one end of the junction; a read error may be the cause. This chain joins TRBV5-6 and TRBJ2-7, with 7 positions matching TRBD2. CDR1 and CDR2 from the germline V gene are SGHDT and YYEEEE. The CDR3 is made up of 14 amino acids. The CDR3 reads CASSLRREFYQQYF. In DNA form, the CDR3 reads TGTGCCAGCAGCTTGCGGCGGGAGTTCTACCAGCAGTACTTC.

This chain connects TRBV23-1 to TRBJ2-1, with TRBD2 matching 11 bases. TRBV23-1 carries the ORF label, with uncertain function. The CDR3 is made up of 16 amino acids. With 6 bases clipped from V and 7 bases from J, the junction kept 11 bases outside the gene matches. The CDR3: CASSRFTSGSGNEQFF. CDR3 nucleotide sequence: TGCGCCAGCAGCCGATTTACTAGCGGGAGCGGTAATGAGCAGTTCTTC.

This chain joins TRBV5-6 and TRBJ1-4, with D perhaps TRBD1 (6 bases). The CDR3 has 14 residues. Trimming shortened V by 2 bases and J by 6 bases, and 11 bases separated the two germline ends. From germline, CDR1 is SGHDT and CDR2 YYEEEE. Here the CDR3 reads CASSLTGLDEKLFF. CDR3 DNA: TGTGCCAGCAGCTTAACAGGGTTGGATGAAAAACTGTTTTTT.

This clone was seen just once. The genes are TRBV29-1 and TRBJ2-7; TRBD1 aligns across 8 bases. CDR1 and CDR2 (germline): SQVTM, ANQGSEA. There are 14 residues in the CDR3. The junction had 7 bases not matched to a gene; V was cut back by 4 bases and J by 2 bases. CDR3 coding DNA: TGCAGCGTTGGTCGGACAGGGCTCACCTACGAGCAGTACTTC. It codes for CSVGRTGLTYEQYF.

The V call is TRBV4-1, the J call TRBJ2-2; TRBD2 matches 8 bases. Germline lookup yields CDR1 MGHRA and CDR2 YSYEKL. The CDR3 contains 17 residues. After removal of 1 base from V and 6 bases from J, the junction contained 10 bases not matched to a gene. In DNA form, the CDR3 reads TGCGCCAGCAGCCAAGTAGCGTCCGGGAGGGGGGCCGGGGAGCTGTTTTTT. Residues: CASSQVASGRGAGELFF.

This chain uses TRBV6-1 with TRBJ2-7; weak D call: TRBD1 (6 bases). There are 14 residues in the CDR3. V shed 7 bases and J shed 5 bases, with 18 bases lying between them. Germline loops: CDR1 MNHNS, CDR2 SASEGT. DNA of the CDR3: TGTGCCAGCACCCGAGGGGGTGGTAAGAACGAGCAGTACTTC. As protein: CASTRGGGKNEQYF.

The rearrangement uses TRBV6-5 and TRBJ2-4, with 9 bases identical to TRBD2. Trimming cost V 8 bases and J 3 bases; bases outside gene matches: 8. CDR3 length: 15 amino acids. Germline assignment: CDR1 MNHEY and CDR2 SVGAGI. Written as DNA, the CDR3 is TGTGCCAGCCGCGGGGGGGCTGTTGGCAAAAACATTCAGTACTTC. It yields the protein CASRGGAVGKNIQYF.

The chain has TRBV5-4 and TRBJ2-2, with D maybe TRBD2 (6 bases). Germline V gives CDR1 SGHNT, CDR2 YYREEE (reference sequence). The CDR3 length is 15 residues. V lost 0 bases, J lost 6 bases, and 12 bases lay in between. The CDR3 protein is CASSLGGVSSGELFF. For the CDR3, the DNA is TGTGCCAGCAGCTTGGGGGGGGTTAGCTCCGGGGAGCTGTTTTTT.

V gene TRBV5-6 combines with J gene TRBJ1-1, with TRBD1 identical over 7 bases. Unmatched junction bases numbered 12, after V lost 5 bases and J lost 11 bases. The CDR3 contains 13 residues. Germline V CDR1 and CDR2: SGHDT, YYEEEE. The CDR3 bases are TGTGCCAGCAGTTACCGGGACAGTTATAGTGCTTTCTTT. Its translation: CASSYRDSYSAFF.

The V and J genes are TRBV29-1 and TRBJ1-1, with a possible D match to TRBD1 (5 bases). The CDR3 is made up of 14 amino acids. The germline V and J ends were trimmed by 3 bases and 4 bases, with 15 bases remaining between them. Germline CDR1 is SQVTM and CDR2 is ANQGSEA. The CDR3 DNA reads TGCAGCGTTGACAATAGGGGTTCAGGCACTGAAGCTTTCTTT. As protein: CSVDNRGSGTEAFF. Filled out from reference TRBV29-1 and TRBJ1-1, the complete variable domain reads SAVISQKPSRDICQRGTSLTIQCQVDSQVTMMFWYRQQPGQSLTLIATANQGSEATYESGFVIDKFPISRPNLTFSTLTVSNMSPEDSSIYLCSVDNRGSGTEAFFGQGTRLTVV.

The chain carries TRBV6-5 and TRBJ1-3; TRBD1 aligns across 8 bases. V lost 7 bases and J lost 12; bases outside the gene matches: 11. Per germline, CDR1 MNHEY and CDR2 SVGAGI. This CDR3 comprises 13 residues. The chain's CDR3 is CASTASQGAGIYF. CDR3 nucleotide sequence: TGTGCCAGCACCGCAAGCCAGGGGGCTGGCATATATTTT.

The rearrangement uses TRBV6-1 and TRBJ1-5; D call uncertain. With 4 bases removed from V and 8 bases from J, the gap between germline ends came to 3 bases. The CDR3 loop spans 10 amino acids. Germline V gives CDR1 MNHNS, CDR2 SASEGT. The CDR3 region has the DNA TGTGCCAGCAGTGTTAAGCCCCAGCATTTT. Protein: CASSVKPQHF.

This chain connects TRBV11-3 to TRBJ2-3, with D perhaps matching TRBD1 (6 bases). The V and J ends lost 0 bases and 4 bases respectively, with 8 bases between them. The germline gives CDR1 SGHNT, CDR2 YENEEA. The CDR3 consists of 14 residues. CDR3 in amino acids: CASSLDNRADTQYF. Here the CDR3 DNA reads TGTGCCAGCAGCTTAGATAACAGGGCAGATACGCAGTATTTT.

J is TRBJ2-7 and V is TRBV18, with unresolved D. Germline CDR1 and CDR2: KGHSH and LQKENI. Trimming removed 2 bases at V and 2 bases at J, with 7 bases between. CDR3 size: 13 residues. CDR3 in amino acids: CASSPAPAYEQYF. The CDR3 nucleotides are TGTGCCAGCTCACCAGCGCCCGCCTACGAGCAGTACTTC.

The chain uses TRBV5-1 and TRBJ1-5; 7 bases match TRBD1. Germline-derived CDR1 and CDR2 are SGHRS and YFSETQ. The CDR3 extends over 13 amino acids. Trimming cost V 0 bases and J 7 bases; bases outside gene matches: 1. CDR3 sequence reads: CASSLGGGQPQHF. The CDR3 DNA reads as TGCGCCAGCAGCTTGGGAGGGGGCCAGCCCCAGCATTTT.

CDR3 amino acids: CASNLKTGGNQPQHF. Here the CDR3 DNA reads TGTGCCAGTAACCTCAAAACGGGGGGCAATCAGCCCCAGCATTTT. This chain connects TRBV19 to TRBJ1-5, with a weak D call TRBD1 (5 bases). This CDR3 is built from 15 residues. The germline V and J ends were trimmed by 7 bases and 2 bases, with 15 bases remaining between them. The V gene's germline CDR1 is LNHDA and CDR2 SQIVND (reference sequence).

The chain links TRBV18 to TRBJ1-3; tentatively, D is TRBD1 (6 bases). The CDR3 runs to 16 residues. Germline loops: CDR1 KGHSH, CDR2 LQKENI. Trimming pared 5 bases from V and 0 bases from J, leaving 14 bases between. Here the CDR3 reads CASSSRQDHSGNTIYF. CDR3 DNA: TGTGCCAGCTCATCAAGACAGGACCACTCTGGAAACACCATATATTTT.

The chain has TRBV7-2 and TRBJ2-4; 8 bases align to TRBD2. V trimming: 5 bases; J trimming: 8 bases; junction bases outside the gene matches: 8. Looked up from germline, CDR1 is SGHTA and CDR2 is FQGNSA. This CDR3 is built from 14 residues. In DNA form, the CDR3 reads TGTGCCAGCAGCCCCCTGGGTAGCGGGGACATTCAGTACTTC. It yields the protein CASSPLGSGDIQYF.